A selection of T cell receptor beta chains follows, all from one sample in a study of cytomegalovirus exposure and HLA in healthy donors. TCRdb keeps only in-frame clones here, not all; method: immunoSEQ multiplex PCR. In the table there are 150,000 or so clones, 80% of which are singletons. The specimen was PBMCs. Every receptor here comes from a male donor in good health and CMV-seropositive. Each CDR3 is given with its conserved first and last residue. The D gene is left open where the match is weak. Clone size is given for some rows only: seen once, a few or many times, or a class if the clone is expanded.

clone_size: .; j_call: TRBJ2-3; cdr3_length: 17; v_call: TRBV27; d_call: TRBD2; cdr3_nt: TGTGCCAGCAGTTTATATCGGGGGAGGGCCGACACAGATGCGCAGTATTTT; cdr3_aa: CASSLYRGRADTDAQYF
clone_size: .; j_call: TRBJ2-1; cdr3_length: 19; v_call: TRBV9; d_call: TRBD2; cdr3_nt: TGTGCCAGCAGCGTAGATTATAGCGGGGGGACGAGCTCCTACAATGAGCAGTTCTTC; cdr3_aa: CASSVDYSGGTSSYNEQFF
clone_size: .; j_call: TRBJ2-1; cdr3_length: 17; v_call: TRBV18; d_call: TRBD1; cdr3_nt: TGTGCCAGCTCACCACCCTCGGTGGACAGGGGATACAATGAGCAGTTCTTC; cdr3_aa: CASSPPSVDRGYNEQFF
clone_size: .; j_call: TRBJ1-1; cdr3_length: 15; v_call: TRBV6-5; d_call: TRBD1; cdr3_nt: TGTGCCAGCAGTTACTCTTTTACAGGGGGCACTGAAGCTTTCTTT; cdr3_aa: CASSYSFTGGTEAFF
clone_size: once; j_call: TRBJ1-5; cdr3_length: 13; v_call: TRBV7-6; d_call: .; cdr3_nt: TGTGCCAGCAGCGCACGAGGGAATCAGCCCCAGCATTTT; cdr3_aa: CASSARGNQPQHF
clone_size: .; j_call: TRBJ1-2; cdr3_length: 16; v_call: TRBV14; d_call: .; cdr3_nt: TGTGCCAGCAGCCAAGAATCAGGGGCCTTTAACTATGGCTACACCTTC; cdr3_aa: CASSQESGAFNYGYTF
clone_size: .; j_call: TRBJ2-3; cdr3_length: 15; v_call: TRBV6-1; d_call: .; cdr3_nt: TGTGCCAGCAGTGGAGGGGGACCCGGAGAAGATACGCAGTATTTT; cdr3_aa: CASSGGGPGEDTQYF
clone_size: .; j_call: TRBJ2-3; cdr3_length: 14; v_call: TRBV4-2; d_call: TRBD2; cdr3_nt: TGTGCCAGCAGCCCCGGGACTAGCTTGGATACGCAGTATTTT; cdr3_aa: CASSPGTSLDTQYF
clone_size: .; j_call: TRBJ1-1; cdr3_length: 15; v_call: TRBV18; d_call: TRBD1; cdr3_nt: TGTGCCAGCTCACCTAAAACAGGGGGCCGGGCTGAAGCTTTCTTT; cdr3_aa: CASSPKTGGRAEAFF
clone_size: .; j_call: TRBJ2-5; cdr3_length: 14; v_call: TRBV5-6; d_call: .; cdr3_nt: TGTGCCAGCAGCTTGGCCTCGGGAGTGGAGACCCAGTACTTC; cdr3_aa: CASSLASGVETQYF
clone_size: .; j_call: TRBJ1-2; cdr3_length: 13; v_call: TRBV7-2; d_call: TRBD1; cdr3_nt: TGTGCCAGCAGCTTGTCGGACAGGGTCGGCTACACCTTC; cdr3_aa: CASSLSDRVGYTF
clone_size: .; j_call: TRBJ2-3; cdr3_length: 18; v_call: TRBV7-8; d_call: TRBD1; cdr3_nt: TGTGCCAGCAGCTTAAGGGACAGGGGCCCCCTAACCACAGATACGCAGTATTTT; cdr3_aa: CASSLRDRGPLTTDTQYF
clone_size: .; j_call: TRBJ1-2; cdr3_length: 13; v_call: TRBV18; d_call: .; cdr3_nt: TGTGCCAGCTCCCCAGACAGCAACTATGGCTACACCTTC; cdr3_aa: CASSPDSNYGYTF
clone_size: .; j_call: TRBJ1-4; cdr3_length: 15; v_call: TRBV5-1; d_call: .; cdr3_nt: TGCGCCAGCAGGACGACCGGGACATCTAATGAAAAACTGTTTTTT; cdr3_aa: CASRTTGTSNEKLFF
clone_size: .; j_call: TRBJ1-4; cdr3_length: 17; v_call: TRBV25-1; d_call: TRBD1; cdr3_nt: TGTGCCAGCAGCGATACCGGACAGGGCTGGGGTAATGAAAAACTGTTTTTT; cdr3_aa: CASSDTGQGWGNEKLFF
clone_size: .; j_call: TRBJ2-7; cdr3_length: 15; v_call: TRBV7-2; d_call: TRBD2; cdr3_nt: TGTGCCAGCAGCAATAGCGGGAGGGCCTTTTACGAGCAGTACTTC; cdr3_aa: CASSNSGRAFYEQYF
clone_size: .; j_call: TRBJ2-3; cdr3_length: 16; v_call: TRBV14; d_call: .; cdr3_nt: TGTGCCAGCAGCCAAGAGCGATTGTCAATTGCAGATACGCAGTATTTT; cdr3_aa: CASSQERLSIADTQYF
clone_size: .; j_call: TRBJ1-2; cdr3_length: 16; v_call: TRBV4-1; d_call: .; cdr3_nt: TGCGCCAGCAGCCAAGATGGGCAGGCACGGGGCTATGGCTACACCTTC; cdr3_aa: CASSQDGQARGYGYTF
clone_size: .; j_call: TRBJ2-1; cdr3_length: 16; v_call: TRBV5-1; d_call: TRBD2; cdr3_nt: TGCGCCAGCAGCTTCCAACTAGCGGCGGGGCGCAATGAGCAGTTCTTC; cdr3_aa: CASSFQLAAGRNEQFF
clone_size: few; j_call: TRBJ2-1; cdr3_length: 17; v_call: TRBV21-1; d_call: .; cdr3_nt: TGTGCCAGCAGACCTATGTCCGGGAGGGTACCTTACAATGAGCAGTTCTTC; cdr3_aa: CASRPMSGRVPYNEQFF
clone_size: .; j_call: TRBJ2-1; cdr3_length: 13; v_call: TRBV19; d_call: .; cdr3_nt: TGTGCCAGTAGTATGACTAGAAACAATGAGCAGTTCTTC; cdr3_aa: CASSMTRNNEQFF
clone_size: .; j_call: TRBJ2-7; cdr3_length: 17; v_call: TRBV15; d_call: TRBD2; cdr3_nt: TGTGCCACCAGCAGAGCGGGCAGACTAGCGGGAGGCGACGAGCAGTACTTC; cdr3_aa: CATSRAGRLAGGDEQYF
clone_size: .; j_call: TRBJ2-7; cdr3_length: 14; v_call: TRBV5-1; d_call: TRBD1; cdr3_nt: TGCGCCAGCAGCTTCCGGGACAGGGACTACGAGCAGTACTTC; cdr3_aa: CASSFRDRDYEQYF
clone_size: .; j_call: TRBJ2-5; cdr3_length: 15; v_call: TRBV7-8; d_call: .; cdr3_nt: TGTGCCAGCAGCTTCAACACTCAGGGCCAAGAGACCCAGTACTTC; cdr3_aa: CASSFNTQGQETQYF
clone_size: .; j_call: TRBJ2-7; cdr3_length: 15; v_call: TRBV27; d_call: TRBD1; cdr3_nt: TGTGCCAGCAGTTTTAGGGACAGGGACGGGGTCGAGCAGTACTTC; cdr3_aa: CASSFRDRDGVEQYF
clone_size: .; j_call: TRBJ1-5; cdr3_length: 15; v_call: TRBV27; d_call: TRBD1; cdr3_nt: TGTGCCAGCAGTGCGCGGACAGGGCGACTAGAGCCCCAGCATTTT; cdr3_aa: CASSARTGRLEPQHF
clone_size: .; j_call: TRBJ2-5; cdr3_length: 14; v_call: TRBV7-9; d_call: .; cdr3_nt: TGTTCCAGCAGCTCCACAGTGCTCCAAGAGACCCAGTACTTC; cdr3_aa: CSSSSTVLQETQYF
clone_size: .; j_call: TRBJ1-3; cdr3_length: 15; v_call: TRBV6-6; d_call: .; cdr3_nt: TGTGCCAGCAGTTACTCGACCCACGGGGGAAACACCATATATTTT; cdr3_aa: CASSYSTHGGNTIYF